This is a list of T cell receptor beta chains from one sample in a study of T cells in Graves' hyperthyroidism and ophthalmopathy. TCRdb re-called the multiplex PCR reads with MiXCR, one entry per CDR3 protein. In the table there are roughly 420,000 distinct CDR3 sequences, around 13% of which are singletons. The sample comprised blood. The origin of the receptors is a woman between 18 and 30 years old with Graves' hyperthyroidism. Both conserved end residues are part of each CDR3. Fields, in order: J gene, V gene, CDR3 protein.

J: TRBJ2-1
V: TRBV6-2/TRBV6-3
CDR3: CASASRDRSYNEQFF

J: TRBJ1-1
V: TRBV7-3
CDR3: CASSLTGGAGTEAFF

J: TRBJ2-3
V: TRBV28
CDR3: CASSSLGTSGSNTQYF

J: TRBJ2-7
V: TRBV5-8
CDR3: CASSLLDMGEQYF

J: TRBJ2-7
V: TRBV5-1
CDR3: CASRLPYEQYF

J: TRBJ2-2
V: TRBV10-2
CDR3: CASSLAGTSYGGELFF

J: TRBJ2-7
V: TRBV30
CDR3: CAWSGSSLKSYEQYF

J: TRBJ1-4
V: TRBV28
CDR3: CASSFRGAGVAKLFF

J: TRBJ1-1
V: TRBV4-1
CDR3: CASSPGQGARKNTEAFF

J: TRBJ2-1
V: TRBV4-3
CDR3: CASSQERGGRAAEQFF

J: TRBJ2-5
V: TRBV19
CDR3: CASSMISGGETQYF

J: TRBJ2-5
V: TRBV7-9
CDR3: CASRRLDSQETQYF

J: TRBJ2-3
V: TRBV28
CDR3: CASSPLLAGPTDTQYF